This T cell receptor beta chain comes out of a study of glioma-infiltrating T cells. The iRepertoire nested amplicon-rescue multiplex PCR amplified TCR alpha and beta CDR3s from RNA. MiXCR, run by TCRdb on the multiplex PCR reads, gives a single entry per CDR3 protein. The data show 44,000 or so distinct CDR3 sequences, with 20% to 25% seen just once and 5% to 7.5% held by the top ten. This clonotype was counted a few times. CDR3 size: 14 residues. Germline loops: CDR1 SGHNT, CDR2 YENEEA. V lost 4 bases, J lost 4 bases, and 7 bases stayed unmatched. This clonotype originated in a human donor with low-grade glioma or glioblastoma, undergoing nonglioma brain surgery, or in good health (not recorded which). The rearrangement uses TRBV11-3 and TRBJ2-7, with 7 bases identical to TRBD1. Sample: glioma tissue, nonneoplastic brain tissue, or PBMCs (not recorded which). The CDR3 loop is CASSSAGTDYEQYF. The CDR3, as DNA: TGTGCCAGCAGCTCAGCCGGGACAGATTACGAGCAGTACTTC.